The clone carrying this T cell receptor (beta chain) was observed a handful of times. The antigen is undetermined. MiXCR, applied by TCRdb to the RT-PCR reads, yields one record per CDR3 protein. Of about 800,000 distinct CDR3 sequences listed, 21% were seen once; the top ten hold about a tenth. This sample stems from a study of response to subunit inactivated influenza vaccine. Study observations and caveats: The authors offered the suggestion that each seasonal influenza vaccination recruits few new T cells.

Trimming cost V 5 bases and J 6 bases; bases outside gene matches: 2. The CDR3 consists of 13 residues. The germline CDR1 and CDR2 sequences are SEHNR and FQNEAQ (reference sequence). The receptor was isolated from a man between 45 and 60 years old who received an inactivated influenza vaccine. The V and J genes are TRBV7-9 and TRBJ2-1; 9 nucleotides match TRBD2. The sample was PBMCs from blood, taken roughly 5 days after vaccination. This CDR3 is CASSGTSPNEQFF. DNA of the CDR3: TGTGCCAGCAGCGGGACTAGCCCCAATGAGCAGTTCTTC.